The 10 T cell receptor beta chains given below trace back to one sample, sequenced in a study of T cells after yellow fever vaccination. TCRdb passed the 5' RACE reads through MiXCR, listing each CDR3 protein once. The sample yields around 590,000 distinct CDR3 sequences, roughly 12% seen once. The sample in question was PBMCs, obtained on the day of the yellow fever booster vaccination. These receptors all stem from a man aged 30-40 years who received the YFV17D yellow fever vaccine.

This clonotype occurred a few times. The V call is TRBV19, the J call TRBJ2-7; D gene ambiguous. The CDR3 is 13 residues long. The V and J ends lost 1 base and 4 bases respectively, with 8 bases between them. The germline V gene has CDR1 LNHDA and CDR2 SQIVND (reference sequence). The DNA of the CDR3 is TGTGCCAGTAGTATAGCTCGAGGATACGAGCAGTACTTC. Translated, it gives CASSIARGYEQYF.

The chain recombines TRBV5-1 with TRBJ2-7; TRBD2 aligns across 7 bases. The V segment lost 0 bases and the J segment 4 bases; nucleotides outside the gene matches: 13. The CDR3 runs 17 residues. Germline V gives CDR1 SGHRS, CDR2 YFSETQ. This chain's CDR3 is CASSLAVRTSVSYEQYF. As DNA, the CDR3 is TGCGCCAGCAGCTTGGCAGTCAGAACTAGCGTTTCTTACGAGCAGTACTTC.

A few counts support this clonotype. The chain carries TRBV6-1 and TRBJ2-1; D perhaps matches TRBD1 (6 bases). This CDR3 contains 14 residues. Germline V gene lookup returns CDR1 MNHNS and CDR2 SASEGT. V was pared by 5 bases and J by 10 bases, with 18 bases between. The CDR3 sequence: CASSPGVQSDEQFF. In nucleotides, the CDR3 is TGTGCCAGCAGTCCAGGGGTGCAGTCGGACGAGCAGTTCTTC.

This clonotype showed up just a few times. The rearrangement uses TRBV12-3 or TRBV12-4 and TRBJ2-4; D call uncertain. V was cut by 5 bases and J by 0 bases, with 8 bases left in between. The length of the CDR3 is 14 residues. The CDR3: CASSTSVAKNIQYF. The CDR3 bases are TGTGCCAGCAGTACCAGTGTAGCCAAAAACATTCAGTACTTC.

In regard to this clonotype: A clone one base away is much larger, so this may be a read error. The rearrangement uses TRBV29-1 and TRBJ1-4, with D perhaps matching TRBD1 (6 bases). Germline CDR1 and CDR2: SQVTM and ANQGSEA. The CDR3 is 12 amino acids. The CDR3 is CSVESDSEKPFF. In nucleotides, the CDR3 is TGCAGCGTTGAATCGGACAGCGAAAAACCGTTTTTT.

The gene calls are TRBV14 and TRBJ2-3; 10 bases line up with TRBD2. This CDR3 has 15 residues. The ends lost 5 bases at V and 5 bases at J; junction bases unmatched: 7. Germline CDR1 reads SGHDN; CDR2 reads FVKESK. The CDR3 nucleotides read TGTGCCAGCAGCTTCCAAGCGGGAGGGCTAGATACGCAGTATTTT. Translated: CASSFQAGGLDTQYF.

V usage is TRBV25-1 and J usage is TRBJ1-4, with D perhaps matching TRBD1 (6 bases). V lost 3 bases and J lost 10, with 18 bases in between. This CDR3 has 15 amino acids. Germline CDR1 and CDR2: MGHDK and SYGVNS. CDR3 DNA: TGTGCCAGCAGTGAGGGGGGCCTGGGAGAGGGAAAACTGTTTTTT. Translation gives CASSEGGLGEGKLFF.

This clonotype appeared a few times. The chain carries TRBV7-2 and TRBJ2-5, with 10 bases aligning to TRBD2. This CDR3 is built from 15 residues. V lost 0 bases and J lost 5; bases outside the gene matches: 3. CDR1 is SGHTA, CDR2 FQGNSA, per germline. CDR3 in amino acids: CASSLAAGGRETQYF. CDR3 DNA: TGTGCCAGCAGCTTAGCAGCGGGAGGGCGGGAGACCCAGTACTTC.

This clonotype was observed a handful of times. The J gene is TRBJ1-2, the V gene TRBV20-1; 11 bases match TRBD1. With V trimmed by 3 bases and J by 4 bases, 7 bases remained unmatched. CDR1 and CDR2 (germline): DFQATT, SNEGSKA (reference sequence). This CDR3 spans 15 amino acids. CDR3 in amino acids: CSARGQGDGRYGYTF. CDR3 coding DNA: TGCAGTGCTAGGGGACAGGGGGACGGTCGCTATGGCTACACCTTC.

The chain recombines TRBV28 with TRBJ2-1; the D gene is possibly TRBD2 (6 bases). With 4 bases removed from V and 9 bases from J, the gap between germline ends came to 25 bases. CDR3 length equals 17 residues. Looked up from germline, CDR1 is MDHEN and CDR2 is SYDVKM. The CDR3 region is CASSWARGSGYVFEQFF. The CDR3 region has the DNA TGTGCCAGCAGTTGGGCCCGGGGGTCCGGATATGTTTTTGAGCAGTTCTTC.